This TCR beta chain emerged from a study of shared clonotypes between healthy human individuals. General study points: Relative to memory subsets, naive subsets generally showed larger estimated richness.

Terminally differentiated effector memory CD45RA+ cells were excluded from the naive CD8 cells, which were CD45RO-negative and positively selected for CCR7. Each sample came from a Caucasian adult donor living in Nashville, Tennessee. In the case of this clone: The antigen is undetermined.

The data were produced by immunoSEQ multiplex PCR, yet TCRdb's version contains in-frame clones alone and is incomplete. This sample has around 1.9 million clones, with 85% to 95% found just once. The sequenced sample consisted of naive CD8+ T cells from PBMCs. This clonotype was obtained from a man aged 18 to 30 in good health. Some clones in this sample may be carry-over from other donors' samples.

The DNA for the CDR3 is TGTGCCAGCAGTGAATCGGGTTGGGATACAGATACGCAGTATTTT. Translation: CASSESGWDTDTQYF. V gene TRBV25-1 combines with J gene TRBJ2-3; the D is unclear. Trimming pared 1 base from V and 3 bases from J, leaving 11 bases between. The CDR3 length is 15 residues. CDR1 and CDR2 (germline): MGHDK, SYGVNS. Complete variable domain (other parts from reference TRBV25-1 and TRBJ2-3): EADIYQTPRYLVIGTGKKITLECSQTMGHDKMYWYQQDPGMELHLIHYSYGVNSTEKGDLSSESTVSRIRTEHFPLTLESARPSHTSQYLCASSESGWDTDTQYFGPGTRLTVL.